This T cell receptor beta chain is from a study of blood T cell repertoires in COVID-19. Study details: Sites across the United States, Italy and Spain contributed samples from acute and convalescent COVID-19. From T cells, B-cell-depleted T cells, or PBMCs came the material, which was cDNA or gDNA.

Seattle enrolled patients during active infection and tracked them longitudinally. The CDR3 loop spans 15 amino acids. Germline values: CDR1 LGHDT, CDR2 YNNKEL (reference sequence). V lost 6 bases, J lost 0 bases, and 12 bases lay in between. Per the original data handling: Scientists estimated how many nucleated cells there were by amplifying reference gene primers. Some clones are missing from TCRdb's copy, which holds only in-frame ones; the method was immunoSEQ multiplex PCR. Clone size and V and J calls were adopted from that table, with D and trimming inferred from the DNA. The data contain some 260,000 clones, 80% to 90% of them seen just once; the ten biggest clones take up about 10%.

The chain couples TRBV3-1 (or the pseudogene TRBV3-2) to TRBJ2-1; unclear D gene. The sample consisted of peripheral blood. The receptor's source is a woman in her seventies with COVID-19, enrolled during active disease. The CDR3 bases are TGTGCCAGCAGACGTGGCTCCAGCTCCTACAATGAGCAGTTCTTC. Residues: CASRRGSSSYNEQFF.